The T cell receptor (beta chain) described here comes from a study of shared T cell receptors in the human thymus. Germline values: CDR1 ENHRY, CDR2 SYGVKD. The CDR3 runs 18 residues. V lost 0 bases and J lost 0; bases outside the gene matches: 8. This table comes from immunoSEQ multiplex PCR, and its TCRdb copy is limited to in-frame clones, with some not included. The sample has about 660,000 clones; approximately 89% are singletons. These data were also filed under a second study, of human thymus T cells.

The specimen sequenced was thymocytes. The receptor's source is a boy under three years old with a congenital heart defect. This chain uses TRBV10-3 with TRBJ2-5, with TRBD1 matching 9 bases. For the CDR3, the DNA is TGTGCCATCAGTGAGTCACCGGGACAGGGCCCCAACCAAGAGACCCAGTACTTC. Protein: CAISESPGQGPNQETQYF.